This T cell receptor (beta chain) emerged from a study of blood T cell repertoires in COVID-19. Study context: COVID-19 samples, acute and convalescent, were from the United States, Italy and Spain. The cDNA or gDNA used as material had been derived from T cells, B-cell-depleted T cells, or PBMCs.

After removal of 3 bases from V and 4 bases from J, the junction contained 8 bases not matched to a gene. This CDR3 comprises 16 residues. Germline V lookup: CDR1 SGHRS, CDR2 YFSETQ. Only in-frame clones appear in the TCRdb table, and some are missing; sequencing was by immunoSEQ multiplex PCR. Of 110,000 or so clones listed, around nine tenths were seen once; the top ten hold 15% to 20%. Sequenced input: peripheral blood. The rearrangement joins TRBV5-1 to TRBJ2-2; TRBD2 aligns across 8 bases. The sequence was obtained from a human donor with acute or convalescent COVID-19. The donor label of this sample is uncertain. The CDR3 is CASSWGAGEFTGELFF. CDR3 coding DNA: TGCGCCAGCAGCTGGGGAGCGGGAGAGTTCACCGGGGAGCTGTTTTTT.